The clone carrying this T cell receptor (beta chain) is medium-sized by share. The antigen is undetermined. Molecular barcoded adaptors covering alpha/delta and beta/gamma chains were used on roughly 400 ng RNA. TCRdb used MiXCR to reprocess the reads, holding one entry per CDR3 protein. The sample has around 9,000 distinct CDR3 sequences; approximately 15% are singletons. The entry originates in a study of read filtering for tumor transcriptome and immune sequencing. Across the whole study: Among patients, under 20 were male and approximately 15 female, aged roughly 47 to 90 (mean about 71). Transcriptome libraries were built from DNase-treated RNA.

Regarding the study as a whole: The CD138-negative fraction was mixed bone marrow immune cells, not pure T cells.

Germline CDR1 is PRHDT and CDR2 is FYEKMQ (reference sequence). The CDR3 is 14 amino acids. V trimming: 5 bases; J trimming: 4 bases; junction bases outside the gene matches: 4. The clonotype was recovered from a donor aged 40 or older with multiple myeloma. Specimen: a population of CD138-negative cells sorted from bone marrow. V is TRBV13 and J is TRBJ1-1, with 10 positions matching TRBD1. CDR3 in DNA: TGTGCCAGCAGCCCGGGACAGGGGTTCACTGAAGCTTTCTTT. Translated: CASSPGQGFTEAFF.